Below, 10 T cell receptor beta chains from the same sample are listed, as sequenced in a study of CD8+ T cells in alopecia areata. After isolation, RNA underwent reverse transcription to generate cDNA as the sequencing template. The assay was immunoSEQ multiplex PCR, and TCRdb's table has in-frame clones only and misses some. The data hold 95,000 to 120,000 clones, with about 60% observed a single time. Sequenced input: NKG2D-low CD8+ T cells sorted from blood. The source is a human donor with alopecia areata.

This clone came up a few times. The chain has TRBV7-1 and TRBJ1-5; no reliable D call. TRBV7-1 is noted as an ORF with a role that remains uncertain. The CDR3 consists of 12 residues. V was trimmed by 4 bases and J by 6 bases, leaving 7 bases between them. The CDR3 bases are TGTGCCAGCAGCTTAGGTGGTCAGCCCCAGCATTTT. Protein product: CASSLGGQPQHF.

This clone was counted between two and nine times. The chain uses TRBV6-6 and TRBJ2-3; no firm D call. The CDR3 has 13 amino acids. Trimming pared 6 bases from V and 2 bases from J, leaving 9 bases between. The germline CDR1 and CDR2 sequences are MNHNY and SVGAGI (reference sequence). DNA for the CDR3: TGTGCCAGCAGCATCACAGACACAGATACGCAGTATTTT. It specifies CASSITDTDTQYF.

This chain connects TRBV7-3 to TRBJ2-3; tentative D call: TRBD2 (5 bases). V shed 3 bases and J shed 6 bases, with 16 bases lying between them. Germline CDR1 reads SGHTA; CDR2 reads FQGTGA. The CDR3 runs to 15 residues. In DNA form, the CDR3 reads TGTGCCAGCAGCTTGCGGGTTCTACCTCCCGATACGCAGTATTTT. It translates to CASSLRVLPPDTQYF.

This sequence joins TRBV5-6 and TRBJ2-3, with 9 nucleotides matching TRBD2. This CDR3 region has 14 residues. With 3 bases clipped from V and 4 bases from J, the junction kept 3 bases outside the gene matches. Looked up from germline, CDR1 is SGHDT and CDR2 is YYEEEE. CDR3 DNA: TGTGCCAGCAGCTGGGGACTAGCTGCAGATACGCAGTATTTT. It specifies CASSWGLAADTQYF.

This chain uses TRBV19 with TRBJ2-5; no reliable D call. The germline gives CDR1 LNHDA, CDR2 SQIVND (reference sequence). The CDR3 extends over 15 amino acids. Trimming removed 0 bases at V and 5 bases at J, with 13 bases between. CDR3 DNA: TGTGCCAGTAGTATAGAGCACAGCTTCGCGGAGACCCAGTACTTC. Translated: CASSIEHSFAETQYF.

The V and J genes are TRBV5-1 and TRBJ2-2, with D perhaps matching TRBD1 (5 bases). Germline lookup yields CDR1 SGHRS and CDR2 YFSETQ. Trimming cost V 2 bases and J 1 base, with 9 bases left between them. This CDR3 is 15 amino acids long. CDR3 DNA sequence: TGCGCCAGCAGCTTTTTGGACAAGAACACCGGGGAGCTGTTTTTT. Its protein is CASSFLDKNTGELFF.

V and J are TRBV28 and TRBJ1-5; D is uncertain. The CDR3 contains 16 residues. Trimming took off 5 bases at V and 1 base at J, with 15 bases between the two ends. The germline V gene encodes CDR1 MDHEN and CDR2 SYDVKM. As DNA, the CDR3 is TGTGCCAGCAGTCACCTCCCTGACGACAGCAATCAGCCCCAGCATTTT. Protein sequence: CASSHLPDDSNQPQHF.

There are a few counts of this clone. The genes are TRBV28 and TRBJ1-1; tentatively, D is TRBD1 (5 bases). The CDR3 loop spans 12 amino acids. V was trimmed by 10 bases and J by 5 bases, leaving 14 bases between them. The germline CDR1 and CDR2 sequences are MDHEN and SYDVKM. The chain's CDR3 is CATRPPGTEAFF. The CDR3 DNA follows: TGTGCCACCCGGCCCCCAGGGACTGAAGCTTTCTTT.

This clone was counted a few times. The chain links TRBV7-9 to TRBJ2-3; 13 positions agree with TRBD2. Per the germline V gene, CDR1 is SEHNR and CDR2 is FQNEAQ (reference sequence). V lost 4 bases to trimming and J lost 3 bases; unmatched junction nucleotides: 1. CDR3 length equals 15 residues. CDR3 coding DNA: TGTGCCAGCAGCTCACTAGCGGGAGGGACAGATACGCAGTATTTT. It encodes CASSSLAGGTDTQYF.

This clone has a handful of counts. Other DNA variants within this sample encode the same CDR3. The CDR3 reads CATSRDLGEQFF. The CDR3 nucleotides are TGTGCCACCAGCAGAGATTTAGGTGAGCAGTTCTTC. J is TRBJ2-1 and V is TRBV15, with D unresolved. Per the germline V gene, CDR1 is LNHNV and CDR2 is YYDKDF (reference sequence). The CDR3 covers 12 residues. Trimming took off 0 bases at V and 9 bases at J, with 6 bases between the two ends.